These T cell receptor beta chains were read from a single sample in a study of T cell responses to AZD1222 COVID-19 vaccine. Sequencing was performed with immunoSEQ multiplex PCR; in TCRdb, only in-frame clones are kept and a portion is missing. The sample yields about 110,000 clones, 82% seen once. Sequences were derived from peripheral blood, sampled on day 0 of AZD1222 vaccination. All receptors come from an adult in good health. CDR3s include the opening cysteine and the closing phenylalanine or tryptophan. Fields, in order: clone size, D gene, J gene, V gene, CDR3 protein, CDR3 DNA. The D gene is left open where the match is weak. Expanded clones are given a class, and other clones once, few, many or no size at all.

>once|.|TRBJ2-1|TRBV12-3/TRBV12-4
CASSLEAEQFF
TGTGCCAGCAGTTTAGAGGCTGAGCAGTTCTTC
>.|.|TRBJ2-1|TRBV12-5
CASGFVRSEQFF
TGTGCTAGTGGTTTTGTGAGGAGTGAGCAGTTCTTC
>.|.|TRBJ1-1|TRBV25-1
CASRLGLNTEAFF
TGTGCCAGCAGACTGGGCCTGAACACTGAAGCTTTCTTT
>.|.|TRBJ2-6|TRBV23-1
CASSQPRRGRSGANVLTF
TGCGCCAGCAGTCAGCCCAGAAGGGGTCGCTCCGGGGCCAACGTCCTGACTTTC
>.|.|TRBJ2-7|TRBV25-1
CASRSTRGAIGGEQYF
TGTGCCAGCAGGTCCACCCGGGGGGCCATCGGAGGTGAGCAGTACTTC
>.|.|TRBJ1-2|TRBV5-1
CASSLKLGDSYGYTF
TGCGCCAGCAGCTTGAAGCTCGGCGACTCCTATGGCTACACCTTC
>.|TRBD1|TRBJ2-7|TRBV6-5
CASSYRDRGKYEQYF
TGTGCCAGCAGTTACAGGGACAGGGGTAAATACGAGCAGTACTTC
>.|.|TRBJ2-3|TRBV5-1
CASSLANGRTDTQYF
TGCGCCAGCAGCTTGGCCAACGGACGCACAGATACGCAGTATTTT
>.|.|TRBJ1-5|TRBV3-1/TRBV3-2
CASSLGSGFSQPQHF
TGTGCCAGCAGCTTGGGATCGGGGTTCAGCCAGCCCCAGCATTTT
>.|TRBD1|TRBJ1-6|TRBV7-9
CASSLLDRVASSPLHF
TGTGCCAGCAGCCTTCTGGACAGGGTCGCCTCGTCACCCCTCCACTTT
>.|TRBD1|TRBJ1-1|TRBV6-4
CASSPRQGMGNTEAFF
TGTGCCAGCAGTCCACGACAGGGAATGGGGAACACTGAAGCTTTCTTT
>.|.|TRBJ2-7|TRBV10-2
CASSEGRKDSYEQYF
TGCGCCAGCAGTGAGGGCAGAAAAGACTCCTACGAGCAGTACTTC
>.|.|TRBJ1-2|TRBV6-5
CASTREGYGYTF
TGTGCCAGCACCCGGGAGGGCTATGGCTACACCTTC
>.|TRBD1|TRBJ1-4|TRBV4-3
CASSQGPGQWNEKLFF
TGCGCCAGCAGCCAAGGCCCGGGACAGTGGAATGAAAAACTGTTTTTT
>.|.|TRBJ2-5|TRBV11-3
CASSSGPLGTQYF
TGTGCCAGCAGCTCCGGGCCTCTTGGGACCCAGTACTTC
>.|.|TRBJ1-2|TRBV7-2
CASSLVQGPNYGYTF
TGTGCCAGCAGCTTAGTGCAGGGGCCCAACTATGGCTACACCTTC
>.|.|TRBJ2-5|TRBV5-1
CASSLYSGQQETQYF
TGCGCCAGCAGCTTGTATTCCGGGCAGCAAGAGACCCAGTACTTC
>.|.|TRBJ1-6|TRBV19
CASSISGQGGSPLHF
TGTGCCAGTAGTATTTCCGGGCAGGGAGGTTCACCCCTCCACTTT
>.|TRBD2|TRBJ2-1|TRBV6-2/TRBV6-3
CASSYSRASGRKQFF
TGTGCCAGCAGTTACTCCCGGGCTAGCGGGCGGAAGCAGTTCTTC
>.|.|TRBJ2-7|TRBV6-6
CASSYDEVGSYEQYF
TGTGCCAGCAGTTACGACGAAGTAGGGTCCTACGAGCAGTACTTC
>.|.|TRBJ2-7|TRBV13
CASSLGQHYEQYF
TGTGCCAGCAGTCTCGGACAGCACTACGAGCAGTACTTC
>.|.|TRBJ1-6|TRBV7-2
CASSLVGHNSPLHF
TGTGCCAGCAGCTTAGTGGGTCATAATTCACCCCTCCACTTT
>few|TRBD1|TRBJ1-2|TRBV7-2
CASSPTGGGGYTF
TGTGCCAGCAGCCCGACAGGGGGCGGTGGCTACACCTTC
>.|.|TRBJ1-1|TRBV9
CASSVGGAGSNTEAFF
TGTGCCAGCAGCGTAGGAGGAGCAGGCTCGAACACTGAAGCTTTCTTT
>.|.|TRBJ1-2|TRBV27
CASSPAPPGANYGYTF
TGTGCCAGCAGTCCCGCCCCGCCCGGAGCTAACTATGGCTACACCTTC
>.|TRBD1|TRBJ2-3|TRBV10-3
CAIRSGQFTDTQYF
TGTGCCATCAGATCGGGACAGTTCACAGATACGCAGTATTTT
>.|.|TRBJ1-6|TRBV18
CASSPRQVNNSPLHF
TGTGCCAGCTCACCAAGACAGGTTAATAATTCACCCCTCCACTTT
>.|.|TRBJ1-2|TRBV11-2
CASRGGPGEGYTF
TGTGCCAGCAGAGGGGGGCCAGGGGAAGGCTACACCTTC
>.|TRBD2|TRBJ2-3|TRBV7-2
CASSLRRGGPDTQYF
TGTGCCAGCAGCTTACGGCGGGGGGGCCCCGATACGCAGTATTTT
>.|.|TRBJ1-2|TRBV7-2
CASSLGGTSGYTF
TGTGCCAGCAGCTTAGGGGGGACGTCTGGCTACACCTTC
>.|.|TRBJ2-7|TRBV5-1
CASTHGGSSYEQYF
TGCGCCAGCACCCATGGGGGGAGCTCCTACGAGCAGTACTTC
>.|.|TRBJ2-7|TRBV9
CASSLRTVTYEQYF
TGTGCCAGCAGCTTACGGACTGTGACCTACGAGCAGTACTTC
>.|.|TRBJ2-7|TRBV7-9
CASSALRLAHEQYF
TGTGCCAGCAGCGCCCTTAGGCTAGCCCACGAGCAGTACTTC
>.|.|TRBJ2-5|TRBV7-7
CASSLESLHLQTQYF
TGTGCTAGCAGCTTAGAAAGCCTTCATCTGCAGACCCAGTACTTC
>once|.|TRBJ1-6|TRBV7-2
CASSLARGDSPLHF
TGTGCCAGCAGCTTAGCCAGGGGTGATTCACCCCTCCACTTT
>.|.|TRBJ1-1|TRBV6-1
CASSEARLNTEAFF
TGTGCCAGCAGTGAAGCCAGGTTGAACACTGAAGCTTTCTTT
>.|.|TRBJ2-7|TRBV6-2/TRBV6-3
CASSPLGREQYF
TGTGCCAGCAGTCCCCTGGGGCGCGAGCAGTACTTC
>.|.|TRBJ1-2|TRBV20-1
CSASEVANYGYTF
TGCAGTGCTAGTGAGGTAGCTAACTATGGCTACACCTTC
>.|.|TRBJ2-2|TRBV7-9
CASTPRWGEDTGELFF
TGTGCCAGCACCCCTCGTTGGGGGGAAGACACCGGGGAGCTGTTTTTT
>.|.|TRBJ2-1|TRBV4-3
CASSHTGTQQFF
TGCGCCAGCAGCCATACCGGGACACAGCAGTTCTTC
>.|TRBD1|TRBJ1-2|TRBV12-3/TRBV12-4
CASRFFGQDGYTF
TGTGCCAGCAGATTCTTCGGACAGGATGGCTACACCTTC
>.|TRBD1|TRBJ2-6|TRBV3-1/TRBV3-2
CASSRDRGFGANVLTF
TGTGCCAGCAGTAGGGACAGGGGGTTCGGGGCCAACGTCCTGACTTTC
>.|.|TRBJ1-5|TRBV2
CASSVRGGGTQPQHF
TGTGCCAGCAGTGTCCGAGGGGGGGGGACTCAGCCCCAGCATTTT
>.|.|TRBJ2-7|TRBV10-2
CASSRDANYEQYF
TGCGCCAGCAGCCGGGACGCTAACTACGAGCAGTACTTC
>.|TRBD2|TRBJ2-7|TRBV19
CASSFGTSGRPSYEQYF
TGTGCCAGTAGTTTCGGGACTAGCGGTAGACCATCCTACGAGCAGTACTTC
>few|TRBD2|TRBJ2-5|TRBV7-9
CASSFSGGPETQYF
TGTGCCAGCAGCTTTAGCGGGGGGCCAGAGACCCAGTACTTC
>.|.|TRBJ1-2|TRBV3-1/TRBV3-2
CASSQELNRGYTF
TGTGCCAGCAGCCAAGAACTCAACAGAGGCTACACCTTC
>.|.|TRBJ2-7|TRBV10-3
CAISELGEQYF
TGTGCCATCAGTGAGTTGGGCGAGCAGTACTTC
>few|.|TRBJ1-2|TRBV7-9
CASSFGSTNYGYTF
TGTGCCAGCAGCTTCGGGTCTACTAACTATGGCTACACCTTC
>.|.|TRBJ2-7|TRBV27
CASSPSRGPYEQYF
TGTGCCAGCAGTCCAAGCCGGGGTCCCTACGAGCAGTACTTC
>.|.|TRBJ1-6|TRBV3-1/TRBV3-2
CASSQGFGTVSSYNSPLHF
TGTGCCAGCAGCCAAGGATTCGGGACCGTGAGCTCCTATAATTCACCCCTCCACTTT